This T cell receptor (beta chain) appears in the sequencing data of a study of cytomegalovirus exposure and HLA in healthy donors. The PCR contained 60 Vbeta and 13 Jbeta primers. Clones were read by immunoSEQ multiplex PCR, and TCRdb kept only the in-frame ones, dropping some. The sample shows around 200,000 clones, roughly 80% of them seen only once. From germline, CDR1 is KGHSH and CDR2 LQKENI. Losses at the gene ends were 3 bases for V and 7 bases for J; bases not matched to a gene: 2. The CDR3 length is 12 residues. Sequencing was carried out using PBMCs. The chain employs TRBV18 and TRBJ1-1; TRBD1 matches 7 bases. This clonotype was sampled from a man aged 45 to 65 in good health and CMV-seronegative. CDR3 bases: TGTGCCAGCTCACCGGGACAGTTTGAAGCTTTCTTT. Its translation is CASSPGQFEAFF.